This T cell receptor (beta chain) stems from a study of blood T cell repertoires in COVID-19. Study-wide context: The samples span acute and convalescent COVID-19 from the United States, Italy and Spain. The analysed material was cDNA or gDNA that came from T cells, B-cell-depleted T cells, or PBMCs.

The CDR3 covers 12 residues. CDR1 and CDR2 from the germline V gene are MNHEY and SVGAGI. The V gene lost 2 bases and the J gene lost 11 bases, with 12 bases spanning the gap. Per the original data handling: Counts of nucleated cells, estimated from reference gene primer amplification, were obtained. Sequencing was performed with immunoSEQ multiplex PCR; in TCRdb, only in-frame clones are kept and a portion is missing. That table is the source of V, J and clone size, and D and trimming were worked out from the DNA. The top ten hold about 4% of the sample, which has roughly 150,000 clones, roughly nine tenths seen once. Participants reported their clinical history, and cohort assignment relied on those reports.

V is TRBV6-5 and J is TRBJ1-1; D not certain. Sequencing input: PBMCs or T cells enriched from blood (not recorded which). The receptor comes from a woman aged 40 to 50 who had been exposed to COVID-19. The CDR3 is CASSYVGGLAFF. The DNA for the CDR3 is TGTGCCAGCAGTTACGTGGGCGGGCTGGCTTTCTTT.